Sequencing of this T cell receptor (beta chain) was carried out in a study of T cell changes during pregnancy in multiple sclerosis. Germline loops: CDR1 GTSNPN, CDR2 SVGIG (reference sequence). The CDR3 is 12 residues long. Sequencing used immunoSEQ multiplex PCR; TCRdb keeps in-frame clones, though not all of them. This sample has 50,000 to 65,000 clones, with about nine tenths found just once. The receptor comes from a female donor in good health, enrolled as a control in a pregnancy study. The V and J genes are TRBV30 and TRBJ2-5, with a possible D match to TRBD2 (5 bases). The J call is in doubt because the DNA end fits TRBJ2-7 better. The sample consisted of peripheral blood, taken in the first trimester of pregnancy. The CDR3 loop is CAWMGSLIEQYF. The CDR3, as DNA: TGTGCCTGGATGGGGAGTTTAATCGAGCAGTACTTC.